The entry below describes one T cell receptor (beta chain). The data belong to a study of blood T cell repertoires in COVID-19. Study summary: COVID-19 samples, acute and convalescent, were from the United States, Italy and Spain. PBMCs, B-cell-depleted T cells, or T cells were the source of the cDNA or gDNA that made up the material.

As originally analysed: Estimates of nucleated cell counts were drawn from the amplification of reference gene primers. Sequencing used immunoSEQ multiplex PCR; TCRdb keeps in-frame clones, though not all of them. The DNA gave D and trimming, while V, J and clone size come from that table. This sample has about 240,000 clones, with roughly 76% found just once. In germline, CDR1 is SGHDT, CDR2 YYEEEE. CDR3 length equals 14 residues. Between the trimmed V and J ends, which lost 5 bases and 4 bases, there was a span of 13 bases. The TCR originated in a woman at least 80 years old with COVID-19, enrolled during active disease. The V gene is TRBV5-6, the J gene TRBJ1-5, with D uncertain. Sequenced sample: peripheral blood. The CDR3 DNA sequence: TGTGCCAGCAGTTCGGACTCTGGAAATCAGCCCCAGCATTTT. Translation gives CASSSDSGNQPQHF.